This T cell receptor beta chain comes out of a study of CD8+ T cells in alopecia areata. The authors extracted RNA and reverse transcribed it into cDNA as the sequencing template. Repertoires were generated with immunoSEQ multiplex PCR, while TCRdb's copy carries only in-frame clones and drops some. Here the sample spans about 210,000 clones, 64% being singletons. Sample treatment: oral pan-JAK inhibitor, 5-10 mg twice daily. Alopecia areata patients gave lesional scalp punch biopsies and peripheral blood samples. V dropped 4 bases and J dropped 3 bases, with 14 bases sitting between them. Germline-derived CDR1 and CDR2 are SGDLS and YYNGEE. The CDR3 consists of 14 residues.

This receptor was identified in a human donor with alopecia areata. V usage is TRBV9 and J usage is TRBJ2-7, with a possible D match to TRBD2 (5 bases). The material was CD4+ T cells sorted from blood, obtained at week 4, from a patient treated with tofacitinib. The CDR3 sequence: CASSPLPGLYEQYF. The CDR3 nucleotides are TGTGCCAGCAGCCCTCTCCCAGGACTCTACGAGCAGTACTTC.